Here is one TCR beta chain with its context. This clone showed up just a few times. The antigen this receptor binds is unknown. Base qualities are not provided; no much larger clone lies one nucleotide away. This entry belongs to a study of blood T cell repertoires in COVID-19 (dated by TCRdb to about 2020). Some background on the complete study: Samples covering the acute and convalescent phases of COVID-19 were provided by collaborators in the United States, Italy and Spain. The samples were drawn from two sources: the first 160 participants of the ongoing ImmuneRACE study, and fewer than 1,500 subjects contributed by 6 global collaborators. Where available, HLA class I and class II types were taken from metadata supplied by the sample provider and were not determined by assay-based typing. The dataset comprised deeply sampled blood TCRbeta repertoires from subjects exposed to, actively infected with, or recovered from COVID-19. The prospective study material was composed of cDNA or gDNA derived from T cells, B-cell-depleted T cells, or PBMCs. The repertoires were released in a freely available public database intended as a resource for research on the immune response to SARS-CoV-2. Sample metadata almost always included a de-identified subject ID, COVID-19 status, age in years and sex. General findings and caveats noted by the study authors: The amount of clinical and demographic metadata varied by source and participant and was provided uncurated.

Each collaborating institution followed its own protocols to collect whole blood in K2EDTA tubes. For TCRbeta analysis, collaborator samples were shipped as frozen whole blood, as isolated PBMCs, or as DNA extracted from either sample type. TCRbeta CDR3 regions were amplified from genomic DNA by means of the immunoSEQ Assay, a bias-controlled multiplex PCR. Per the source publication's procedure: Nucleated cell counts per sample were estimated from amplification of reference gene primers within the assay. To quantify the absolute abundance of each unique TCRbeta CDR3 rearrangement, sequence reads were collapsed and filtered. For each sample, productive Simpson clonality was calculated as the square root of Simpson's diversity index over productive rearrangements. TCRdb took over this immuneACCESS table, retaining in-frame rearrangements with V and J assigned. Such tables are incomplete; in checked studies, under half of the missing clones stem from an unresolved V gene, and the remainder is unexplained. Clone size and the V and J calls come from that table; the DNA yielded D and trimming. This sample comprises 55,000 to 85,000 clones, roughly 77% of them detected only once. The ten largest clones capture more than 0.7% of the sample.

This clonotype was obtained from a woman between 65 and 79 years old with acute or convalescent COVID-19. The sequenced sample was peripheral blood.

The CDR3 sequence is CASSRSGQPQHF. The nucleotides read TGTGCCAGCAGCCGTTCCGGTCAGCCCCAGCATTTT. The V and J segments used are TRBV3-1 (or the pseudogene TRBV3-2) and TRBJ1-5; there is no confident call for the D gene. The CDR3 runs 12 amino acids, cysteine and phenylalanine included. Kept here is only the CDR3 DNA, which spans 36 bases and is read in frame from base 1. Relative to germline, V is 4 bases shorter and J is 6 bases shorter, with 7 bases between their ends. Reading the germline V gene (reference sequence) gives CDR1 LGHDT and CDR2 YNNKEL.